Each of the 29 T cell receptor beta chains below was sequenced from the same sample in a study of cytomegalovirus exposure and HLA in healthy donors. Measured with immunoSEQ multiplex PCR; TCRdb has only the in-frame clones, and not every one. The sample includes about 130,000 clones, roughly nine tenths seen only once; the top ten take 3% to 4%. Sample: PBMCs. The receptor set was obtained from a man under 40 in good health and CMV-seronegative.

The chain combines TRBV7-8 with TRBJ1-3; a weak D match, TRBD1 (5 bases). The CDR3 runs to 15 residues. The germline V gene encodes CDR1 SGHVS and CDR2 FQNEAQ. Between the trimmed V and J ends, which lost 5 bases and 0 bases, there was a span of 11 bases. The CDR3 here is CASSDPGFSGNTIYF. The DNA for the CDR3 is TGTGCCAGCAGCGACCCAGGGTTCTCTGGAAACACCATATATTTT.

The rearrangement uses TRBV27 and TRBJ2-1, with 7 bases identical to TRBD1. The CDR3 totals 17 residues. In germline, CDR1 is MNHEY, CDR2 SMNVEV (reference sequence). V lost 7 bases, J lost 5 bases, and 17 bases stayed unmatched. The CDR3 here is CASTPIWWDSANNEQFF. The CDR3 DNA reads as TGTGCCAGCACCCCCATTTGGTGGGACAGTGCGAACAATGAGCAGTTCTTC.

J is TRBJ2-7 and V is TRBV28, with D maybe TRBD1 (6 bases). Trimming took 4 bases from V and 0 from J, leaving 10 bases between them. Per the germline V gene, CDR1 is MDHEN and CDR2 is SYDVKM. CDR3 length: 14 amino acids. The CDR3 sequence is CASSSGQSSYEQYF. CDR3 coding DNA: TGTGCCAGCAGTTCGGGACAAAGCTCCTACGAGCAGTACTTC.

The chain has TRBV14 and TRBJ1-2; D is unclear. Germline CDR1 SGHDN, CDR2 FVKESK. CDR3 length equals 17 residues. Trimming removed 0 bases from V and 4 bases from J, with 18 bases in between. Here the CDR3 DNA reads TGTGCCAGCAGCCAAGATATCCGCGGGTCAGACATCTATGGCTACACCTTC. Protein sequence: CASSQDIRGSDIYGYTF.

The rearrangement joins TRBV5-6 to TRBJ1-1; 10 nucleotides agree with TRBD1. Germline V gives CDR1 SGHDT, CDR2 YYEEEE. Unmatched junction bases numbered 6, after V lost 4 bases and J lost 3 bases. The length of the CDR3 is 15 residues. The CDR3 bases are TGTGCCAGCAGCCCGCGGGACAGGGGACACACTGAAGCTTTCTTT. Its translation is CASSPRDRGHTEAFF.

The gene calls are TRBV11-2 and TRBJ2-1, with TRBD2 as a possible D gene (5 bases). Deletions cut 7 bases from V and 0 bases from J, with 10 bases between. Per germline, CDR1 SGHAT and CDR2 FQNNGV. The CDR3 contains 14 residues. The CDR3 nucleotides are TGTGCCAGCACCCCCGGGGACTCCTACAATGAGCAGTTCTTC. Translating gives CASTPGDSYNEQFF.

The chain carries TRBV7-6 and TRBJ2-2; D unresolved. V was pared by 1 base and J by 3 bases, with 12 bases between. CDR1 and CDR2 (germline): SGHVS, FNYEAQ. The CDR3 has 16 amino acids. The CDR3 coding sequence is TGTGCCAGCAGCTTAGTCCAGGCGCTTTACACCGGGGAGCTGTTTTTT. This codes for CASSLVQALYTGELFF.

The chain joins TRBV6-5 to TRBJ1-5, with 10 bases lining up with TRBD1. Germline CDR1 and CDR2: MNHEY and SVGAGI. The CDR3 consists of 14 residues. V lost 6 bases, J lost 4 bases, and 3 bases stayed unmatched. Here the CDR3 DNA reads TGTGCCAGCAGGACGGACAGGGGGAATCAGCCCCAGCATTTT. This encodes CASRTDRGNQPQHF.

V gene TRBV5-1 combines with J gene TRBJ1-1; the D is unclear. V was shortened by 2 bases and J by 0 bases, with 5 bases between the two germline ends. The CDR3 sequence is 13 residues long. Germline V CDR1 and CDR2: SGHRS, YFSETQ. CDR3 sequence (DNA): TGCGCCAGCAGCTTATCTTTGAACACTGAAGCTTTCTTT. Residues: CASSLSLNTEAFF.

The chain joins TRBV19 to TRBJ1-2; D possibly corresponds to TRBD1 (6 bases). CDR3 length equals 14 residues. The germline V gene has CDR1 LNHDA and CDR2 SQIVND (reference sequence). The V end lost 6 bases, the J end lost 4 bases, and 15 bases lay between the germline ends. The CDR3 protein is CASSFTGYSYGYTF. DNA of the CDR3: TGTGCCAGTAGCTTTACAGGGTACAGCTATGGCTACACCTTC.

The chain joins TRBV27 to TRBJ1-1, with a tentative D call TRBD1 (6 bases). Trimming cost V 3 bases and J 6 bases, with 17 bases left between them. The germline V gene has CDR1 MNHEY and CDR2 SMNVEV (reference sequence). The CDR3 contains 15 residues. The CDR3 DNA is TGTGCCAGCAGTTTCGCAGGGAGGGGGGACTCTGAAGCTTTCTTT. It encodes CASSFAGRGDSEAFF.

The chain links TRBV4-1 to TRBJ2-7; TRBD1 agrees at 11 bases. Germline trimming cut 0 bases from V and 0 bases from J; bases unmatched to any gene: 4. Germline values: CDR1 MGHRA, CDR2 YSYEKL. The CDR3 runs to 17 residues. Here the CDR3 DNA reads TGCGCCAGCAGCCAAGACCTAGGGACAGGGGGCTCCTACGAGCAGTACTTC. Translating it yields CASSQDLGTGGSYEQYF.

This clone has only a few counts. The chain is built from TRBV4-1 and TRBJ1-4; D may be TRBD1 (5 bases). V was clipped by 0 bases and J by 6 bases, with 11 bases between them. The CDR3 covers 15 residues. CDR1 and CDR2 (germline): MGHRA, YSYEKL. In DNA form, the CDR3 reads TGCGCCAGCAGCCAAGATCCGGAAGGGGATGAAAAACTGTTTTTT. Amino acids: CASSQDPEGDEKLFF.

The chain joins TRBV7-9 to TRBJ1-2, with TRBD1 matching 7 bases. There are 14 residues in the CDR3. Unmatched junction bases numbered 11, after V lost 5 bases and J lost 8 bases. Germline V gives CDR1 SEHNR, CDR2 FQNEAQ (reference sequence). CDR3 region: CASSPQGQYRGYTF. The CDR3 DNA is TGTGCCAGCAGCCCCCAGGGACAGTACCGGGGCTACACCTTC.

The sample holds one count of this clone. Here the CDR3 DNA reads TGTGCCAGCAGCGTAGGCAGCGGGGGTGGCTACAATGAGCAGTTCTTC. It codes for CASSVGSGGGYNEQFF. V gene TRBV9 combines with J gene TRBJ2-1, with 8 bases matching TRBD2. The CDR3 totals 16 residues. Germline V lookup: CDR1 SGDLS, CDR2 YYNGEE. Unmatched junction bases numbered 5, after V lost 0 bases and J lost 3 bases.

This chain links TRBV4-2 with TRBJ1-6; 8 bases agree with TRBD1. The CDR3 is 16 amino acids. Germline V CDR1 and CDR2: LGHNA, YNFKEQ. The junction had 7 bases not matched to a gene; V was cut back by 0 bases and J by 9 bases. The CDR3 DNA sequence: TGTGCCAGCAGCCAAGATTCTCCCGACAGGGGTTCACCCCTCCACTTT. This sequence encodes CASSQDSPDRGSPLHF.

The chain recombines TRBV11-2 with TRBJ2-3, with unresolved D. This CDR3 is built from 14 residues. V shed 1 base and J shed 4 bases, with 9 bases lying between them. Germline values: CDR1 SGHAT, CDR2 FQNNGV. CDR3 region: CASSLGLGADTQYF. DNA for the CDR3: TGTGCCAGCAGCTTAGGCCTAGGCGCAGATACGCAGTATTTT.

V is TRBV9 and J is TRBJ1-2, with D hard to call. Trimming removed 0 bases from V and 5 bases from J, with 11 bases in between. The CDR3 loop spans 14 amino acids. The germline gives CDR1 SGDLS, CDR2 YYNGEE. The CDR3 is CASSVGSVPYGYTF. Here the CDR3 DNA reads TGTGCCAGCAGCGTAGGGTCGGTTCCATATGGCTACACCTTC.

The rearrangement uses TRBV11-2 and TRBJ2-7; 7 bases are shared with TRBD1. The CDR3 has 16 residues. Germline-derived CDR1 and CDR2 are SGHAT and FQNNGV. V lost 4 bases and J lost 3; bases outside the gene matches: 12. CDR3 region: CASSSLTGDMHYEQYF. The CDR3 coding sequence is TGTGCCAGCAGCTCTTTAACAGGGGACATGCACTACGAGCAGTACTTC. Based on the CDR3 plus reference TRBV11-2 and TRBJ2-7, the full variable domain is EAGVAQSPRYKIIEKRQSVAFWCNPISGHATLYWYQQILGQGPKLLIQFQNNGVVDDSQLPKDRFSAERLKGVDSTLKIQPAKLEDSAVYLCASSSLTGDMHYEQYFGPGTRLTVT.

This chain uses TRBV7-9 with TRBJ1-3, with 7 bases identical to TRBD1. CDR1 is SEHNR and CDR2 is FQNEAQ in the germline V gene (reference sequence). The CDR3 runs 18 residues. Trimming removed 5 bases from V and 8 bases from J; junction bases left unmatched: 21. CDR3 amino acids: CASSPTASDRVYSDTIYF. DNA of the CDR3: TGTGCCAGCAGCCCTACGGCGTCCGACAGGGTGTATTCTGACACCATATATTTT.

V gene TRBV6-5 combines with J gene TRBJ1-1; 9 nucleotides align to TRBD1. The CDR3 is 12 amino acids. Germline loops: CDR1 MNHEY, CDR2 SVGAGI. The trim removed 8 bases at V and 5 bases at J, leaving 3 bases unmatched. CDR3 region: CASWDRVTEAFF. The CDR3 bases are TGTGCCAGCTGGGACAGGGTGACTGAAGCTTTCTTT.

V and J are TRBV7-8 and TRBJ1-4, with TRBD1 as a possible D gene (6 bases). The germline V and J ends were trimmed by 1 base and 6 bases, with 9 bases remaining between them. The CDR3 has 14 amino acids. CDR1 and CDR2 from the germline V gene are SGHVS and FQNEAQ. This CDR3 reads CASSLVPGDEKLFF. The CDR3, as DNA: TGTGCCAGCAGCTTAGTGCCAGGGGATGAAAAACTGTTTTTT.

There are a few counts of this clone. This rearrangement joins TRBV2 to TRBJ2-7; tentative D call: TRBD2 (5 bases). Trimming left V 4 bases short and J 10 bases short, with 8 bases between. The CDR3 has 10 amino acids. CDR1 SNHLY and CDR2 FYNNEI come from the germline V gene. The CDR3 sequence: CASSAGFQYF. The CDR3 DNA is TGTGCCAGCAGTGCGGGGTTTCAGTACTTC.

The chain links TRBV5-1 to TRBJ2-3, with 10 bases aligning to TRBD1. The CDR3 sequence is 16 residues long. Germline CDR1 SGHRS, CDR2 YFSETQ. J was trimmed by 0 bases and V by 2 bases; bases with no gene match: 3. CDR3 nucleotides: TGCGCCAGCAGCTTCCAGGGACAGGGGAGCACAGATACGCAGTATTTT. This gives the protein CASSFQGQGSTDTQYF. Full variable domain (rest looked up from reference TRBV5-1 and TRBJ2-3): KAGVTQTPRYLIKTRGQQVTLSCSPISGHRSVSWYQQTPGQGLQFLFEYFSETQRNKGNFPGRFSGRQFSNSRSEMNVSTLELGDSALYLCASSFQGQGSTDTQYFGPGTRLTVL.

The chain employs TRBV18 and TRBJ2-5, with D tentatively TRBD1 (6 bases). This CDR3 comprises 15 residues. CDR1 is KGHSH and CDR2 is LQKENI in the germline V gene. Trimming cost V 2 bases and J 2 bases, with 12 bases left between them. The CDR3 DNA reads TGTGCCAGCTCACCAGAGGCCAGGGGACAAGAGACCCAGTACTTC. Its translation: CASSPEARGQETQYF.

The chain uses TRBV6-5 and TRBJ1-2, with D maybe TRBD1 (5 bases). The CDR3 runs to 11 residues. Per germline, CDR1 MNHEY and CDR2 SVGAGI. Trimming removed 5 bases at V and 8 bases at J, with 9 bases between. Written as DNA, the CDR3 is TGTGCCAGCAGTGAGGGGAGGGGCTACACCTTC. Encoded protein: CASSEGRGYTF.

V is TRBV11-2 and J is TRBJ1-2; D gene unclear. The length of the CDR3 is 16 residues. CDR1 SGHAT and CDR2 FQNNGV come from the germline V gene. The ends were cut back, 0 bases at V and 0 bases at J, with 11 bases in the middle. CDR3 in DNA: TGTGCCAGCAGCTTAGACGAGGGCCAAGCTAACTATGGCTACACCTTC. Residues: CASSLDEGQANYGYTF.

The V and J genes are TRBV6-4 and TRBJ2-1; 8 bases agree with TRBD2. The V segment lost 3 bases and the J segment 7 bases; nucleotides outside the gene matches: 11. CDR1 is MRHNA and CDR2 is SNTAGT in the germline V gene. The CDR3 runs to 16 residues. The CDR3: CASSEFVGGAGNEQFF. In DNA form, the CDR3 reads TGTGCCAGCAGTGAGTTCGTCGGGGGGGCTGGAAATGAGCAGTTCTTC.

This clone came up once. This chain joins TRBV7-9 and TRBJ2-7, with D maybe TRBD1 (6 bases). This CDR3 contains 15 residues. The V and J ends lost 1 base and 4 bases respectively, with 14 bases between them. The germline V gene has CDR1 SEHNR and CDR2 FQNEAQ (reference sequence). The CDR3 sequence is CASSLGDGGPYEQYF. CDR3 sequence (DNA): TGTGCCAGCAGCTTAGGGGATGGGGGCCCTTACGAGCAGTACTTC.